This T cell receptor beta chain derives from a study of blood T cell repertoires in COVID-19. Germline CDR1 and CDR2: SGHAT and FQNNGV. The length of the CDR3 is 17 residues. V was pared by 5 bases and J by 5 bases, with 10 bases of the junction left unmatched. Original processing methods: Scientists estimated how many nucleated cells there were by amplifying reference gene primers. Libraries were prepared by immunoSEQ multiplex PCR; TCRdb keeps only in-frame clonotypes and omits some of them. V, J and clone size derive from that table, while D and trimming were established from the DNA sequence. The sample includes about 330,000 clones, 83% of them seen just once.

This rearrangement joins TRBV11-2 to TRBJ2-2, with 11 nucleotides matching TRBD2. This sequence originates from a woman in her forties or fifties with acute or convalescent COVID-19. Input material: peripheral blood. DNA for the CDR3: TGTGCCAGCAGCCCCCACATAGCGGGAGGGTATACCGGGGAGCTGTTTTTT. It is translated as CASSPHIAGGYTGELFF.